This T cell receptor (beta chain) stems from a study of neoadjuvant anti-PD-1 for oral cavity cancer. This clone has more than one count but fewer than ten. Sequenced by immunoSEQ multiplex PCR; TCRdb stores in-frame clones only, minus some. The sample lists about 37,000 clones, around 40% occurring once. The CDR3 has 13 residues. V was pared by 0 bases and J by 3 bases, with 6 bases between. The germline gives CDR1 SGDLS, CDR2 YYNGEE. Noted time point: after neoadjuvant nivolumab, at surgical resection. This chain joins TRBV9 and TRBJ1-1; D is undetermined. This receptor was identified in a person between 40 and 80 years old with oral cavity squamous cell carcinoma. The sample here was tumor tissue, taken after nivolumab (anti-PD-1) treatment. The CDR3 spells CASSVEAYTEAFF. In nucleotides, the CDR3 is TGTGCCAGCAGCGTAGAAGCCTACACTGAAGCTTTCTTT.